This TCR beta chain was sequenced during a study of Graves' ophthalmopathy and Graves' hyperthyroidism. RNA transcripts served as template for amplifying TCR beta CDR3 sequences. RT-PCR in the first round used HTBI primers; a second-round multiplex PCR followed. MiXCR, run by TCRdb on the multiplex PCR reads, gives a single entry per CDR3 protein. The sample holds hundreds of thousands of distinct CDR3 sequences, 45% to 55% seen once. Certain patients were not enrolled. These were patients with other autoimmune diseases, uncontrolled infections, pregnancy or lactation. From fresh peripheral blood, about 10 ml in volume, the PBMCs were obtained. The germline V gene has CDR1 ENHRY and CDR2 SYGVKD. V lost 8 bases, J lost 7 bases, and 5 bases stayed unmatched. The CDR3 has 11 residues.

This TCR was sampled from an adult man with Graves' ophthalmopathy. The sample comprised peripheral blood. The chain employs TRBV10-3 and TRBJ2-7; TRBD1 matches 7 bases. For the CDR3, the DNA is TGTGCCATCTCGACAGGGCGGGAGCAGTACTTC. Residues: CAISTGREQYF.